This T cell receptor (beta chain) came from a study of blood T cell repertoires in COVID-19. Study at large: Nucleic acid was either cDNA or gDNA, and it came from T cells, B-cell-depleted T cells, or PBMCs.

Clones were sequenced by immunoSEQ multiplex PCR, and TCRdb holds only the in-frame ones, with some missing. Of about 280,000 clones listed, around 85% were seen once; the top ten hold about 2.5%. Adults between roughly 18 and 95 years of age took part from fewer than 30 US areas. Clinical histories supplied by participants themselves formed the basis of cohort assignment. The CDR3 is made up of 14 amino acids. Germline-derived CDR1 and CDR2 are SEHNR and FQNEAQ (reference sequence). Trimming pared 2 bases from V and 8 bases from J, leaving 10 bases between. The material sequenced was PBMCs or T cells enriched from blood (not recorded which). The TCR sequence derives from a woman between 50 and 59 years old who had recovered from COVID-19. The rearrangement links TRBV7-9 to TRBJ1-6; TRBD1 is a possible D gene (5 bases). The CDR3 spells CASSLQGRDSPLHF. CDR3 in DNA: TGTGCCAGCAGCTTACAGGGTAGAGATTCACCCCTCCACTTT. Full variable domain (missing parts from reference TRBV7-9 and TRBJ1-6): DTGVSQNPRHKITKRGQNVTFRCDPISEHNRLYWYRQTLGQGPEFLTYFQNEAQLEKSRLLSDRFSAERPKGSFSTLEIQRTEQGDSAMYLCASSLQGRDSPLHFGNGTRLTVT.